Shown below are 27 T cell receptor beta chains from a single sample sequenced in a study of T cell responses to AZD1222 COVID-19 vaccine (dated by TCRdb to about 2021). Interpreted using the paper, the time point label stands for: baseline before first vaccination. The protocol used for the library was the immunoSEQ multiplex PCR assay. TCRdb mirrors the immuneACCESS table, restricted to in-frame sequences. Some clones are absent from its copies; in checked studies, under half trace to an unresolved V gene, and the reason for the others is unknown. This sample comprises 150,000 to 180,000 clones, roughly 90% of them detected only once. The ten largest clones add up to approximately 20% of the sample. The specimen was peripheral blood, collected on day 0 of AZD1222 vaccination. Source of these receptors: an adult in good health.

This clone appeared a few times. The chain links TRBV4-1 to TRBJ2-7; 7 nucleotides match TRBD1. The germline V gene encodes CDR1 MGHRA and CDR2 YSYEKL. The CDR3 has 17 amino acids. The V gene end was trimmed by 4 bases and the J gene end by 3 bases; junction bases not matched to a gene: 15. CDR3 protein: CASSLLWVPGQLYEQYF. CDR3 DNA sequence: TGCGCCAGCAGCCTGTTATGGGTCCCGGGACAGCTCTACGAGCAGTACTTC.

The table lists this clone with a count of one. This sequence joins TRBV2 and TRBJ1-1; D is perhaps TRBD1 (5 bases). Trimming shortened V by 9 bases and J by 4 bases, and 18 bases separated the two germline ends. CDR1 is SNHLY, CDR2 FYNNEI, per germline. There are 14 residues in the CDR3. The CDR3 DNA follows: TGTGCCAGACAGCAGGTCCAGGGAGGCACTGAAGCTTTCTTT. It yields the protein CARQQVQGGTEAFF.

Notes on this clone: The identical CDR3 is also encoded by other nucleotide sequences in the sample. This chain's CDR3 is CASSPSSYEQYF. CDR3 sequence (DNA): TGTGCCAGCAGCCCCAGCTCCTACGAGCAGTACTTC. The chain combines TRBV7-2 with TRBJ2-7; D ambiguous. The CDR3 length is 12 residues. V shed 5 bases and J shed 0 bases, with 5 bases lying between them. Germline V gene data show CDR1 as SGHTA and CDR2 as FQGNSA.

This clone was seen once. The chain uses TRBV27 and TRBJ2-1; D call uncertain. V lost 0 bases, J lost 0 bases, and 9 bases lay in between. The CDR3 extends over 16 amino acids. Germline V gives CDR1 MNHEY, CDR2 SMNVEV (reference sequence). CDR3 DNA sequence: TGTGCCAGCAGTTTATCGCCTGGCCTCTCCTACAATGAGCAGTTCTTC. It yields the protein CASSLSPGLSYNEQFF.

This clone was observed once. V usage is TRBV7-9 and J usage is TRBJ1-1; tentatively, D is TRBD1 (5 bases). The CDR3 spans 12 residues. V gave up 5 bases and J gave up 8 bases, with 12 bases separating them. Germline CDR1 SEHNR, CDR2 FQNEAQ (reference sequence). The CDR3 DNA is TGTGCCAGCAGCCTCGACGGGGACGAAGCTTTCTTT. Protein sequence: CASSLDGDEAFF.

The chain combines TRBV12-3 or TRBV12-4 with TRBJ2-7, with D possibly TRBD1 on 6 matching bases. V lost 4 bases, J lost 4 bases, and 11 bases lay in between. The CDR3 runs to 13 residues. As DNA, the CDR3 is TGTGCCAGCAGTTCACAGGGACCTTACGAGCAGTACTTC. Encoded protein: CASSSQGPYEQYF.

This chain connects TRBV7-2 to TRBJ2-1; 10 bases agree with TRBD2. The CDR3 loop spans 18 amino acids. Looked up from germline, CDR1 is SGHTA and CDR2 is FQGNSA. The V segment lost 5 bases and the J segment 7 bases; nucleotides outside the gene matches: 17. The CDR3 DNA reads TGTGCCAGCAGCACATTGCACAGAGCGGGGGGGCCAGGGAATGAGCAGTTCTTC. Its protein is CASSTLHRAGGPGNEQFF.

The table lists this clone with a count of one. The chain links TRBV19 to TRBJ2-4; no reliable D call. CDR1 is LNHDA, CDR2 SQIVND, per germline (reference sequence). The CDR3 is made up of 14 amino acids. Deletions cut 2 bases from V and 12 bases from J, with 17 bases between. Here the CDR3 reads CASSISHEARAQYF. CDR3 sequence (DNA): TGTGCCAGTAGTATATCTCACGAGGCTAGAGCTCAGTACTTC.

The rearrangement joins TRBV19 to TRBJ1-5, with a possible D match to TRBD1 (5 bases). The CDR3 has 15 residues. Germline CDR1 and CDR2: LNHDA and SQIVND (reference sequence). V was clipped by 3 bases and J by 7 bases, with 16 bases between them. For the CDR3, the DNA is TGTGCCAGTAGTATCAGGGATGGGGTGAAACAGCCCCAGCATTTT. This translates into CASSIRDGVKQPQHF. The entire variable domain, with the rest obtained from reference TRBV19 and TRBJ1-5, is as follows: DGGITQSPKYLFRKEGQNVTLSCEQNLNHDAMYWYRQDPGQGLRLIYYSQIVNDFQKGDIAEGYSVSREKKESFPLTVTSAQKNPTAFYLCASSIRDGVKQPQHFGDGTRLSIL.

The V gene is TRBV29-1, the J gene TRBJ2-1; 12 nucleotides agree with TRBD2. The CDR3 length is 18 residues. V shed 7 bases and J 4 bases; nucleotides not matched to a gene: 17. CDR1 and CDR2 (germline): SQVTM, ANQGSEA. CDR3 bases: TGCAGCGCCCCTGAGACTAGCGGGAGCCGGTGGGCATACAATGAGCAGTTCTTC. It codes for CSAPETSGSRWAYNEQFF.

CDR3 sequence reads: CASSPVGGVKLNQPQHF. CDR3 DNA sequence: TGTGCCAGCTCACCTGTAGGGGGGGTCAAACTCAATCAGCCCCAGCATTTT. The rearrangement uses TRBV18 and TRBJ1-5; tentative D call: TRBD1 (6 bases). From germline, CDR1 is KGHSH and CDR2 LQKENI. Trimming stripped 3 bases from V and 3 bases from J, with 18 bases between. The length of the CDR3 is 17 residues.

The V call is TRBV6-5, the J call TRBJ2-2; D unclear. Looked up from germline, CDR1 is MNHEY and CDR2 is SVGAGI. CDR3 length: 15 amino acids. Trimming pared 10 bases from V and 6 bases from J, leaving 21 bases between. The CDR3 protein is CAIPFLGKSAGELFF. CDR3 in DNA: TGTGCCATCCCCTTTCTAGGGAAGTCAGCCGGGGAGCTGTTTTTT.

This CDR3 is CAISEALAGGGTDTQYF. For the CDR3, the DNA is TGTGCCATCAGTGAGGCGCTAGCGGGAGGCGGTACAGATACGCAGTATTTT. This chain joins TRBV10-3 and TRBJ2-3; TRBD2 agrees at 11 bases. The V segment lost 2 bases and the J segment 3 bases; nucleotides outside the gene matches: 7. This CDR3 is 17 amino acids long. Germline V lookup: CDR1 ENHRY, CDR2 SYGVKD.

V gene TRBV19 combines with J gene TRBJ1-3, with D perhaps TRBD1 (5 bases). Germline V gives CDR1 LNHDA, CDR2 SQIVND (reference sequence). V dropped 1 base and J dropped 7 bases, with 14 bases sitting between them. The CDR3 loop spans 15 amino acids. For the CDR3, the DNA is TGTGCCAGTAGTATAGCCCCCCTTTCAGGGAACACCATATATTTT. It specifies CASSIAPLSGNTIYF.

The chain uses TRBV29-1 and TRBJ1-4, with TRBD1 identical over 8 bases. Germline V gene sequence: CDR1 SQVTM, CDR2 ANQGSEA. CDR3 length: 16 amino acids. V trimming: 5 bases; J trimming: 10 bases; junction bases outside the gene matches: 18. The DNA of the CDR3 is TGCAGCGTTACCGGGACAGGCTACCCGTTATCGGGAAAACTGTTTTTT. Amino acid sequence: CSVTGTGYPLSGKLFF.

The chain recombines TRBV9 with TRBJ2-1; the D gene is possibly TRBD2 (5 bases). Trimming shortened V by 0 bases and J by 0 bases, and 10 bases separated the two germline ends. The CDR3 is made up of 16 amino acids. Per the germline V gene, CDR1 is SGDLS and CDR2 is YYNGEE. The CDR3 spells CASSVGSGISYNEQFF. The CDR3 DNA follows: TGTGCCAGCAGCGTAGGGTCCGGGATCTCCTACAATGAGCAGTTCTTC. Using reference TRBV9 and TRBJ2-1 for the parts outside the CDR3, the full variable domain is DSGVTQTPKHLITATGQRVTLRCSPRSGDLSVYWYQQSLDQGLQFLIQYYNGEERAKGNILERFSAQQFPDLHSELNLSSLELGDSALYFCASSVGSGISYNEQFFGPGTRLTVL.

The rearrangement uses TRBV10-3 and TRBJ2-1; 10 positions match TRBD1. The V gene end was trimmed by 3 bases and the J gene end by 9 bases; junction bases not matched to a gene: 5. This CDR3 spans 14 amino acids. From germline, CDR1 is ENHRY and CDR2 SYGVKD. CDR3 DNA: TGTGCCATCAGTGACCGACAGGGGGCTGGTGAGCAGTTCTTC. Translation: CAISDRQGAGEQFF.

The gene calls are TRBV6-2 or TRBV6-3 and TRBJ1-5; D remains unclear. The CDR3 has 14 residues. Between the trimmed V and J ends, which lost 0 bases and 1 base, there was a span of 4 bases. The V gene's germline CDR1 is MNHEY and CDR2 SVGEGT. In nucleotides, the CDR3 is TGTGCCAGCAGTTACTCAAGCAGCAATCAGCCCCAGCATTTT. Protein: CASSYSSSNQPQHF.

This chain joins TRBV5-6 and TRBJ1-5, with D perhaps TRBD1 (6 bases). Trimming stripped 1 base from V and 5 bases from J, with 19 bases between. Germline V gene data show CDR1 as SGHDT and CDR2 as YYEEEE. The CDR3 sequence is 17 residues long. Here the CDR3 DNA reads TGTGCCAGCAGCTTGTGGTTGGCAGGGGTTCGGCATCAGCCCCAGCATTTT. Amino acids: CASSLWLAGVRHQPQHF.

This chain joins TRBV5-1 and TRBJ1-1; D remains ambiguous. Trimming removed 7 bases from V and 1 base from J, with 14 bases in between. This CDR3 is 14 amino acids long. Germline CDR1 reads SGHRS; CDR2 reads YFSETQ. The CDR3 region is CASLREPPNTEAFF. CDR3 sequence (DNA): TGCGCCAGCCTCCGGGAGCCCCCGAACACTGAAGCTTTCTTT. The whole variable domain, filled in from reference TRBV5-1 and TRBJ1-1, reads KAGVTQTPRYLIKTRGQQVTLSCSPISGHRSVSWYQQTPGQGLQFLFEYFSETQRNKGNFPGRFSGRQFSNSRSEMNVSTLELGDSALYLCASLREPPNTEAFFGQGTRLTVV.

This clone was observed a single time. The V gene is TRBV4-1, the J gene TRBJ1-4; D is ambiguous. Trimming left V 4 bases short and J 5 bases short, with 14 bases between. CDR3 length: 15 residues. CDR1 MGHRA and CDR2 YSYEKL come from the germline V gene. The CDR3 DNA sequence: TGCGCCAGCAGCCCACTAAGGGAGAGGAATGAAAAACTGTTTTTT. It encodes CASSPLRERNEKLFF.

The chain employs TRBV4-3 and TRBJ1-2, with a tentative D call TRBD1 (6 bases). CDR1 LGHNA and CDR2 YSLEER come from the germline V gene. The germline V and J ends were trimmed by 0 bases and 8 bases, with 19 bases remaining between them. This CDR3 spans 16 amino acids. CDR3 DNA: TGCGCCAGCAGCCAAGATGACCCGGGGGCGGCAGGGGGCTACACCTTC. Protein: CASSQDDPGAAGGYTF.

This chain uses TRBV20-1 with TRBJ2-5; the D call may be TRBD1 or TRBD2 (6 bases each). Trimming stripped 6 bases from V and 5 bases from J, with 16 bases between. This CDR3 is built from 13 residues. Germline-derived CDR1 and CDR2 are DFQATT and SNEGSKA (reference sequence). Written as DNA, the CDR3 is TGCAGTGCCAGTGGAGGGGGTGGGGAGACCCAGTACTTC. It yields the protein CSASGGGGETQYF.

This chain connects TRBV28 to TRBJ1-2; D is ambiguous. Germline assignment: CDR1 MDHEN and CDR2 SYDVKM. The V gene lost 2 bases and the J gene lost 5 bases, with 9 bases spanning the gap. The CDR3 extends over 13 amino acids. The CDR3 loop reads CASSLRSGYGYTF. In nucleotides, the CDR3 is TGTGCCAGCAGTTTACGATCGGGATATGGCTACACCTTC.

This clone showed up just once. The chain carries TRBV3-1 (or the pseudogene TRBV3-2) and TRBJ1-2, with 10 positions matching TRBD1. The CDR3 length is 15 residues. V gave up 3 bases and J gave up 1 base; unmatched junction bases: 2. Per the germline V gene, CDR1 is LGHDT and CDR2 is YNNKEL (reference sequence). CDR3 nucleotide sequence: TGTGCCAGCAGCCAGGGACAGGGGATTAACTATGGCTACACCTTC. It specifies CASSQGQGINYGYTF.

V and J are TRBV5-1 and TRBJ2-6; 9 nucleotides agree with TRBD1. V lost 5 bases, J lost 1 base, and 7 bases stayed unmatched. This CDR3 has 17 amino acids. Germline V CDR1 and CDR2: SGHRS, YFSETQ. This chain's CDR3 is CASRSQGARSGANVLTF. The CDR3 coding sequence is TGCGCCAGCAGGTCACAGGGGGCGCGGTCTGGGGCCAACGTCCTGACTTTC.

The chain combines TRBV7-6 with TRBJ1-6, with 9 bases lining up with TRBD1. The CDR3 is 17 amino acids. With V trimmed by 0 bases and J by 4 bases, 4 bases remained unmatched. Germline CDR1 is SGHVS and CDR2 is FNYEAQ. The CDR3 nucleotides are TGTGCCAGCAGCTTAGCTGTCGGACAGGGGTATAATTCACCCCTCCACTTT. Translated: CASSLAVGQGYNSPLHF.